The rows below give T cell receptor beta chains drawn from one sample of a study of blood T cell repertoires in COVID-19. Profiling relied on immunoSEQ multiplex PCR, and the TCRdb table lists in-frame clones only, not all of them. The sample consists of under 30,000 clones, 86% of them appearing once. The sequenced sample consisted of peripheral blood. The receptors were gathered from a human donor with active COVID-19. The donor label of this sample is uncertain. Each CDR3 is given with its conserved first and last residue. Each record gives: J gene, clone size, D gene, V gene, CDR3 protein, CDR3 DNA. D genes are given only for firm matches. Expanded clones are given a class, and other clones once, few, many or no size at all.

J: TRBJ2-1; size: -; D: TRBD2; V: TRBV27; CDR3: CASSLKGLAVNEQFF; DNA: TGTGCCAGCAGTTTAAAGGGGCTAGCGGTCAATGAGCAGTTCTTC
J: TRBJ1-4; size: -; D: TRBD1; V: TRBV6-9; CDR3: CASSDIDQGDTNEKLFF; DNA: TGTGCCAGCAGCGACATTGACCAGGGGGATACTAATGAAAAACTGTTTTTT
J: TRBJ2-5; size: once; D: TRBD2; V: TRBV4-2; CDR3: CASSPFGGTSGKETQYF; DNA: TGTGCCAGCAGCCCCTTCGGTGGCACTAGCGGAAAAGAGACCCAGTACTTC
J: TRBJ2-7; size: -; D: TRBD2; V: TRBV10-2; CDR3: CASSHGFAVAGGPGYEQYF; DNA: TGCGCCAGCAGCCACGGATTCGCCGTAGCGGGAGGGCCGGGGTACGAGCAGTACTTC
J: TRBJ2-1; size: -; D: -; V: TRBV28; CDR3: CASSLLGEGAYNEQFF; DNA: TGTGCCAGCAGTTTACTAGGGGAGGGGGCCTACAATGAGCAGTTCTTC
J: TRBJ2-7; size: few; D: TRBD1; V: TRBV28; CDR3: CASSATGGFEQYF; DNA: TGTGCCAGCAGCGCTACAGGGGGCTTCGAGCAGTACTTC
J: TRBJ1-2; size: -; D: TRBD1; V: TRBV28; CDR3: CASSPLPDRAGGYTF; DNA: TGTGCCAGCAGCCCATTACCCGACAGGGCGGGAGGCTACACCTTC
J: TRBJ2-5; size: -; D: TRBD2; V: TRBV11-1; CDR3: CASSHPRGRTQETQYF; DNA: TGTGCCAGCAGCCACCCGCGGGGGAGGACCCAAGAGACCCAGTACTTC
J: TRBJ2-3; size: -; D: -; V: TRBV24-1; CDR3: CATSDSRGNADTQYF; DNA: TGTGCCACCAGTGACTCCCGCGGGAATGCAGATACGCAGTATTTT
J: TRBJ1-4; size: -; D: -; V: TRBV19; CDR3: CASSIHSTTNEKLFF; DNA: TGTGCCAGTAGTATTCACTCCACAACTAATGAAAAACTGTTTTTT
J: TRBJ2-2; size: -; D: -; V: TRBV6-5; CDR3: CASSWGPGELFF; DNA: TGTGCCAGCAGTTGGGGCCCCGGGGAGCTGTTTTTT
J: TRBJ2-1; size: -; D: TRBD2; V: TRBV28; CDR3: CASSSSTGSGREEQFF; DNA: TGTGCCAGCAGTTCCTCTACGGGTAGCGGGAGAGAGGAGCAGTTCTTC
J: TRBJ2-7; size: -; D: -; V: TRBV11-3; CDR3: CASSLPGYEQYF; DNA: TGTGCCAGCAGCTTACCGGGTTACGAGCAGTACTTC
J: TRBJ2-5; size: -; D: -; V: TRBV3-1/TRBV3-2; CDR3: CASSRQETQYF; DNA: TGTGCCAGCAGCCGACAGGAGACCCAGTACTTC
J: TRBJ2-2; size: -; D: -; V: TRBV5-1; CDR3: CASSINTGELFF; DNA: TGCGCCAGCAGCATAAACACCGGGGAGCTGTTTTTT
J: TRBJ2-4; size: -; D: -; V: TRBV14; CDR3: CASSPPRQGGQNIQYF; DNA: TGTGCCAGCAGCCCGCCCCGACAGGGAGGCCAGAACATTCAGTACTTC
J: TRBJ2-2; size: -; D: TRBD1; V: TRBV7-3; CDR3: CASRQGTTGELFF; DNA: TGTGCCAGCCGACAGGGGACCACCGGGGAGCTGTTTTTT
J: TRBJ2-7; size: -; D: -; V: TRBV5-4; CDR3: CASGENRVGYSSYEQYF; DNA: TGTGCCAGCGGAGAGAACAGGGTTGGCTATAGTTCCTACGAGCAGTACTTC
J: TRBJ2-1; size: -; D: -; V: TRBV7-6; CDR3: CASSQAAYNEQFF; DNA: TGTGCCAGCAGCCAGGCCGCTTACAATGAGCAGTTCTTC
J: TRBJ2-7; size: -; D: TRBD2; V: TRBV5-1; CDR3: CASNMGLAGGEQYF; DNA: TGCGCCAGCAACATGGGACTAGCGGGGGGCGAGCAGTACTTC
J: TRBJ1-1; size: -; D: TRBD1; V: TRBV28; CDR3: CASSSNRGQAFF; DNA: TGTGCCAGCAGCTCAAACAGGGGGCAGGCTTTCTTT
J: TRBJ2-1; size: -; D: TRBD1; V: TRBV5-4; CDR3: CASSQRQGSYNEQFF; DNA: TGTGCCAGCAGCCAAAGACAGGGCAGCTACAATGAGCAGTTCTTC
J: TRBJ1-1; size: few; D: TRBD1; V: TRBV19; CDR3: CASSGAGQGIMNTEAFF; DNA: TGTGCCAGTAGTGGGGCGGGACAGGGCATCATGAACACTGAAGCTTTCTTT
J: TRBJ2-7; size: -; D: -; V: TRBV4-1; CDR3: CASSQGAVGISYEQYF; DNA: TGCGCCAGCAGCCAAGGGGCTGTGGGCATCTCCTACGAGCAGTACTTC
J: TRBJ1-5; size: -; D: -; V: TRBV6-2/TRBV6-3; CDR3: CASSYPLLTGTHQPQHF; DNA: TGTGCCAGCAGTTACCCCTTGTTGACAGGTACTCACCAGCCCCAGCATTTT
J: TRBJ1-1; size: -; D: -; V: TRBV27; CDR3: CASRFWGGGENTEAFF; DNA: TGTGCCAGCAGATTTTGGGGCGGGGGAGAGAACACTGAAGCTTTCTTT
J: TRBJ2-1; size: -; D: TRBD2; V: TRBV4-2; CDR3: CASSQGLAGGSYNEQFF; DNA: TGTGCCAGCAGCCAGGGACTAGCGGGGGGCTCCTACAATGAGCAGTTCTTC
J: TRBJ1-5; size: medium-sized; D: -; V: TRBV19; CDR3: CASSIVRGQPQHF; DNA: TGTGCCAGTAGTATAGTTAGAGGGCAGCCCCAGCATTTT
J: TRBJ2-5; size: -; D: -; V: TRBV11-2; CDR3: CASSLGGLGLETQYF; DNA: TGTGCCAGCAGCTTAGGCGGACTGGGGTTAGAGACCCAGTACTTC
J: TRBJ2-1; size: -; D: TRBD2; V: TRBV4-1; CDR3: CASSRGLAGGGVNEQFF; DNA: TGCGCCAGCAGCCGGGGACTAGCGGGAGGCGGGGTCAATGAGCAGTTCTTC
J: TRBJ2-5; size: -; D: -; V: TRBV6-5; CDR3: CASSMNRALQETQYF; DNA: TGTGCCAGCAGCATGAACAGGGCCCTCCAAGAGACCCAGTACTTC
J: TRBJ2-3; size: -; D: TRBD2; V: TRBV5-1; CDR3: CASSPTLAGGTDTQYF; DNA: TGCGCCAGCAGCCCGACTCTAGCGGGAGGCACAGATACGCAGTATTTT
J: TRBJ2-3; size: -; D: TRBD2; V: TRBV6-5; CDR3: CATSTSFVTTDTQYF; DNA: TGTGCCACCTCGACTAGCTTCGTGACCACAGATACGCAGTATTTT
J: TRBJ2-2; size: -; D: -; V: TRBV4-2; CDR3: CASSQEQYTGELFF; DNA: TGTGCCAGCAGCCAAGAACAGTACACCGGGGAGCTGTTTTTT
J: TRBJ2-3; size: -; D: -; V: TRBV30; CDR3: CAWSEYSYTDTQYF; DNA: TGTGCCTGGAGTGAGTACAGTTACACAGATACGCAGTATTTT
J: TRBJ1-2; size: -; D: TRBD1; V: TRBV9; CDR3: CASSQRQGKDGYTF; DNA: TGTGCCAGCAGCCAACGACAGGGTAAGGATGGCTACACCTTC
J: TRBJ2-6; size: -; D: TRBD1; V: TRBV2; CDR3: CASSLDRGSTGANVLTF; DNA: TGTGCCAGCAGCTTGGACAGGGGGAGTACTGGGGCCAACGTCCTGACTTTC
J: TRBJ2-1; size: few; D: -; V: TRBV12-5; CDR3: CASGDYRGGKQFF; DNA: TGTGCTAGTGGAGATTACAGGGGGGGAAAGCAGTTCTTC
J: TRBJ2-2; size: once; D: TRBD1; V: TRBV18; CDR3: CASSPTATGGSTGELFF; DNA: TGTGCCAGCTCACCAACCGCGACAGGGGGCTCAACCGGGGAGCTGTTTTTT
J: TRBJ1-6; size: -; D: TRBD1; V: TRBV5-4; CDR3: CASSYTSGTDNSPLHF; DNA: TGTGCCAGCAGCTATACCTCCGGGACAGACAATTCACCCCTCCACTTT
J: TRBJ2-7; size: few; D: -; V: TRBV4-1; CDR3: CASSQATTGYYEQYF; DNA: TGCGCCAGCAGCCAAGCTACAACAGGGTACTACGAGCAGTACTTC
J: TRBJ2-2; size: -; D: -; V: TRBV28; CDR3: CASSLADYPNTGELFF; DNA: TGTGCCAGCAGTTTAGCAGACTACCCGAACACCGGGGAGCTGTTTTTT